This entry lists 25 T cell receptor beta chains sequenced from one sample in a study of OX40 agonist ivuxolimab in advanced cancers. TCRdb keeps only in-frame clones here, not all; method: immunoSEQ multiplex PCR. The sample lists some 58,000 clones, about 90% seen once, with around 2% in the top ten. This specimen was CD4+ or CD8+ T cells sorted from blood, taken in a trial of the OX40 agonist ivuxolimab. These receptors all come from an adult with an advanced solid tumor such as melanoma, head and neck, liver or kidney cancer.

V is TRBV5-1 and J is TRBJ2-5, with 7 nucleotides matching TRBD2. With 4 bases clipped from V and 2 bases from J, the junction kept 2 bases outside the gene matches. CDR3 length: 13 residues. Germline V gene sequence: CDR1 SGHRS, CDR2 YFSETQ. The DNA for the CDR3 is TGCGCCAGCAGCAGACTAGCACAAGAGACCCAGTACTTC. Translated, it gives CASSRLAQETQYF.

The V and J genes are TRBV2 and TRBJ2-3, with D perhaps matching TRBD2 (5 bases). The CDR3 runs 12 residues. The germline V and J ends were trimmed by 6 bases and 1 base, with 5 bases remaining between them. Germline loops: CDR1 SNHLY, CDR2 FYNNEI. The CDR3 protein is CASREGTDTQYF. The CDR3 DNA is TGTGCCAGCAGGGAGGGCACAGATACGCAGTATTTT. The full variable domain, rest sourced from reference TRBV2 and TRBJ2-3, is EPEVTQTPSHQVTQMGQEVILRCVPISNHLYFYWYRQILGQKVEFLVSFYNNEISEKSEIFDDQFSVERPDGSNFTLKIRSTKLEDSAMYFCASREGTDTQYFGPGTRLTVL.

The CDR3 protein is CASRPTRGNSPLHF. CDR3 in DNA: TGTGCCAGCAGACCAACTCGAGGGAATTCACCCCTCCACTTT. This chain uses TRBV6-5 with TRBJ1-6; D call uncertain. Germline assignment: CDR1 MNHEY and CDR2 SVGAGI. V was shortened by 6 bases and J by 7 bases, with 13 bases between the two germline ends. The CDR3 contains 14 residues.

CDR3 sequence: CASSEDGQNEQYF. The CDR3 DNA follows: TGTGCCAGCAGTGAAGATGGACAGAACGAGCAGTACTTC. This chain uses TRBV2 with TRBJ2-7; D perhaps matches TRBD1 (6 bases). Per germline, CDR1 SNHLY and CDR2 FYNNEI. This CDR3 is 13 amino acids long. The V and J ends lost 1 base and 5 bases respectively, with 9 bases between them.

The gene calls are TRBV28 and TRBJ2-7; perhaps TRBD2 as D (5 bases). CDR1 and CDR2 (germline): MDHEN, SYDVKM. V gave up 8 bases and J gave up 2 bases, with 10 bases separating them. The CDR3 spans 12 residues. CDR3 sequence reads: CASLRETYEQYF. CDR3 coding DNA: TGTGCCAGCCTTAGGGAGACCTACGAGCAGTACTTC.

The chain's CDR3 is CASSPTGEVEKLFF. CDR3 coding DNA: TGTGCCAGCAGCCCGACAGGGGAAGTCGAAAAACTGTTTTTT. The V and J genes are TRBV6-5 and TRBJ1-4; 8 bases are a match to TRBD1. The germline V gene has CDR1 MNHEY and CDR2 SVGAGI. The CDR3 is 14 residues long. J was trimmed by 8 bases and V by 6 bases; bases with no gene match: 8.

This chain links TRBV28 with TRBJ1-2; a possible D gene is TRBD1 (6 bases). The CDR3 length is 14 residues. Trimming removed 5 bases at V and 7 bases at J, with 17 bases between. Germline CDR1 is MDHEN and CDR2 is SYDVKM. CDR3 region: CASSIPSGGVGYTF. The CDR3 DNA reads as TGTGCCAGCAGTATCCCCTCGGGGGGCGTTGGCTACACCTTC.

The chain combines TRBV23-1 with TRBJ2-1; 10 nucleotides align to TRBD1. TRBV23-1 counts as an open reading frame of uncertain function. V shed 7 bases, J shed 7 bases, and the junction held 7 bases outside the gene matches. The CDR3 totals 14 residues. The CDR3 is CASIPGTGANEQFF. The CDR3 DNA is TGCGCCAGCATACCTGGGACAGGGGCTAATGAGCAGTTCTTC.

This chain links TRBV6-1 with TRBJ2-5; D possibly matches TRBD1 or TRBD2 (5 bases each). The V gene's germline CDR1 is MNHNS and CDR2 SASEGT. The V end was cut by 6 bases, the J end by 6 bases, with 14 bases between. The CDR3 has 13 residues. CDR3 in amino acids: CASRDSGMKTQYF. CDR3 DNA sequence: TGTGCCAGCAGAGACAGCGGAATGAAGACCCAGTACTTC.

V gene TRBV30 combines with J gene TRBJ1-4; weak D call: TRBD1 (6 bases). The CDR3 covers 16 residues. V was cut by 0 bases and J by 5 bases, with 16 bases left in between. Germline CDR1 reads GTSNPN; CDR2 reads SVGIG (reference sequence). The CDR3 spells CAWSVGATGTNEKLFF. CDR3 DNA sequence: TGTGCCTGGAGTGTGGGGGCGACCGGAACGAATGAAAAACTGTTTTTT.

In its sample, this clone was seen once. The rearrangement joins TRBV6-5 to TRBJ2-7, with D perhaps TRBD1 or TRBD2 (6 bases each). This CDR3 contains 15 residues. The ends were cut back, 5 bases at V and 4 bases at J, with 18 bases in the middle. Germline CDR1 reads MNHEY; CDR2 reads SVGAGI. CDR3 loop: CASSRSTGTWYEQYF. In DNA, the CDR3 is TGTGCCAGCAGTCGTTCTACAGGGACTTGGTACGAGCAGTACTTC.

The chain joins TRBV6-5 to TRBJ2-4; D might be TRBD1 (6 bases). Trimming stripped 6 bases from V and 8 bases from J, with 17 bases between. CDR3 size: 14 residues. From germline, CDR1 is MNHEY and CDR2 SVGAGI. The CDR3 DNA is TGTGCCAGCAGATCAACCGGGACACCTTACATTCAGTACTTC. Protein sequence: CASRSTGTPYIQYF.

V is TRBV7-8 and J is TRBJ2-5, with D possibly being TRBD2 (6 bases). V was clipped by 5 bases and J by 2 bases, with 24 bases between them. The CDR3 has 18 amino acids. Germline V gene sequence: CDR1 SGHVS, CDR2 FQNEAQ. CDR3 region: CASSLVGGPDLFQETQYF. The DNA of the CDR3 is TGTGCCAGCAGCCTCGTGGGGGGACCCGACCTATTTCAAGAGACCCAGTACTTC.

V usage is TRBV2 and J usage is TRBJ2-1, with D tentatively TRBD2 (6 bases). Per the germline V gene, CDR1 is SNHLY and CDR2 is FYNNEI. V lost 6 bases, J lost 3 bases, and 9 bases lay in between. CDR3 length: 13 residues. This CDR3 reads CASRPGVYNEQFF. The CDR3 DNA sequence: TGTGCCAGCAGGCCGGGGGTCTACAATGAGCAGTTCTTC. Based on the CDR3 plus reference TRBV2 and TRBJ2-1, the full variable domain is EPEVTQTPSHQVTQMGQEVILRCVPISNHLYFYWYRQILGQKVEFLVSFYNNEISEKSEIFDDQFSVERPDGSNFTLKIRSTKLEDSAMYFCASRPGVYNEQFFGPGTRLTVL.

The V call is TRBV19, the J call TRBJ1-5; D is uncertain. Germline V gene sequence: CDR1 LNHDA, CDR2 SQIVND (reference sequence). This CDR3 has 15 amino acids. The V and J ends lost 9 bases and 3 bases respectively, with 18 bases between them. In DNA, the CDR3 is TGTGCCAGCAGAGCCCAGACCTCCTTCAATCAGCCCCAGCATTTT. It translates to CASRAQTSFNQPQHF. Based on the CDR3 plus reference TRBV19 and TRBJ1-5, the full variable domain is DGGITQSPKYLFRKEGQNVTLSCEQNLNHDAMYWYRQDPGQGLRLIYYSQIVNDFQKGDIAEGYSVSREKKESFPLTVTSAQKNPTAFYLCASRAQTSFNQPQHFGDGTRLSIL.

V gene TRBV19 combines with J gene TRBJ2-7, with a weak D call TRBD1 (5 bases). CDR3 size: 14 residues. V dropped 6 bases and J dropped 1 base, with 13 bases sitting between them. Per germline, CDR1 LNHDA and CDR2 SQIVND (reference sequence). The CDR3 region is CASRSPDSSYEQYF. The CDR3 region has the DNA TGTGCCAGTAGGAGCCCTGACAGTTCCTACGAGCAGTACTTC.

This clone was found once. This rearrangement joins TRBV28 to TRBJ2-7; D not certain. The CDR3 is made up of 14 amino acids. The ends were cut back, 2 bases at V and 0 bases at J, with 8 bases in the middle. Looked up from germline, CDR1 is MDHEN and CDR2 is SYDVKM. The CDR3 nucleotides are TGTGCCAGCAGTTTAACCGCAGCCTCCTACGAGCAGTACTTC. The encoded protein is CASSLTAASYEQYF.

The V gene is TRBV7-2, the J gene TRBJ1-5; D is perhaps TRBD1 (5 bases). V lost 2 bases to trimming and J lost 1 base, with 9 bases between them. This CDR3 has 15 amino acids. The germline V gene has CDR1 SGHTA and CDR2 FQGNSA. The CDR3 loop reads CASSLQGESNQPQHF. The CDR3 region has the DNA TGTGCCAGCAGCTTACAGGGAGAAAGCAATCAGCCCCAGCATTTT.

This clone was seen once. Here the CDR3 DNA reads TGTGCCTGGAGTGTTCGGTCACCCCTCCACTTT. It specifies CAWSVRSPLHF. This chain links TRBV30 with TRBJ1-6; D unclear. CDR1 is GTSNPN, CDR2 SVGIG, per germline (reference sequence). Trimming left V 0 bases short and J 10 bases short, with 4 bases between. This CDR3 spans 11 amino acids.

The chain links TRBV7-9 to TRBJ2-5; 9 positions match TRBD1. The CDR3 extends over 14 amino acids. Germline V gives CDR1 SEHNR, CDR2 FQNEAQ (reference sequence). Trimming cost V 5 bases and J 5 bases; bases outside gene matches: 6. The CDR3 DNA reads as TGTGCCAGCAGCAATACAGGGGGCGGGGAGACCCAGTACTTC. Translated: CASSNTGGGETQYF.

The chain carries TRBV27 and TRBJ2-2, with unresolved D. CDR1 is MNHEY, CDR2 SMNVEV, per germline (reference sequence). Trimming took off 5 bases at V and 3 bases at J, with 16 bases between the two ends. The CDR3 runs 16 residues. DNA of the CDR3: TGTGCCAGCAGTATCGGGCCCTCGTGGGACACCGGGGAGCTGTTTTTT. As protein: CASSIGPSWDTGELFF.

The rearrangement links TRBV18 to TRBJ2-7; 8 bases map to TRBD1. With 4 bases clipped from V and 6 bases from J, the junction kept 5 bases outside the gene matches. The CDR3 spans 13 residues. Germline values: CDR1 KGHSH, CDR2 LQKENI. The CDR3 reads CASSRGQGGEQYF. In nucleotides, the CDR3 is TGTGCCAGCTCACGAGGACAGGGAGGCGAGCAGTACTTC.

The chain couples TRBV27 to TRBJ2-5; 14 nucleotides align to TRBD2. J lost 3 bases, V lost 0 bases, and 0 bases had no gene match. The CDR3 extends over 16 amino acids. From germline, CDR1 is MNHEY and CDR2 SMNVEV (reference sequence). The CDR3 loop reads CASSLSGLAGEETQYF. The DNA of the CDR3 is TGTGCCAGCAGTTTATCGGGACTAGCGGGGGAAGAGACCCAGTACTTC.

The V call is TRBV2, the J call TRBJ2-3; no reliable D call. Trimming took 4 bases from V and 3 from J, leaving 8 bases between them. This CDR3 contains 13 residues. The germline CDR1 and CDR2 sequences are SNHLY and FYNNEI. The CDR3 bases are TGTGCCAGCAGTGCATATCGTACAGATACGCAGTATTTT. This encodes CASSAYRTDTQYF. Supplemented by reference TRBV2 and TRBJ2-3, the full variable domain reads EPEVTQTPSHQVTQMGQEVILRCVPISNHLYFYWYRQILGQKVEFLVSFYNNEISEKSEIFDDQFSVERPDGSNFTLKIRSTKLEDSAMYFCASSAYRTDTQYFGPGTRLTVL.

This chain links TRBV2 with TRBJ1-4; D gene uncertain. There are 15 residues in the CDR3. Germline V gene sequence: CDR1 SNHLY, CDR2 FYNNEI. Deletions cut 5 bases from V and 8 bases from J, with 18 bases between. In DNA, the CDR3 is TGTGCCAGCAGTTCACGGGGTGCTGGAGAAGAAAAACTGTTTTTT. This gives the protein CASSSRGAGEEKLFF.